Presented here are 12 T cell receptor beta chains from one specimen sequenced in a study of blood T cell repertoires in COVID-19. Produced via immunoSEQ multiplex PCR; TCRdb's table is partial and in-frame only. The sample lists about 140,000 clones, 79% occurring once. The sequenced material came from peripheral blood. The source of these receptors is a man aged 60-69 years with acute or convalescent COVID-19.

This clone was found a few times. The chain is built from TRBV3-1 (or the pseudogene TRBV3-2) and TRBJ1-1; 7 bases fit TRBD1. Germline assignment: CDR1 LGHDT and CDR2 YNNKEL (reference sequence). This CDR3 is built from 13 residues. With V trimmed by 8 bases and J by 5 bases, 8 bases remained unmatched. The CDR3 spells CASRNRGRTEAFF. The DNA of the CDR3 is TGTGCCAGCCGTAACAGGGGAAGGACTGAAGCTTTCTTT.

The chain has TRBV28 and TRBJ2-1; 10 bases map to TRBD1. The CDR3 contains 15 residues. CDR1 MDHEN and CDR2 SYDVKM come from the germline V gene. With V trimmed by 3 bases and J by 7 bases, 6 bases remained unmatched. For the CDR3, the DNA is TGTGCCAGCAGTTTCAGCGGACAGGGGGGGAATGAGCAGTTCTTC. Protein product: CASSFSGQGGNEQFF.

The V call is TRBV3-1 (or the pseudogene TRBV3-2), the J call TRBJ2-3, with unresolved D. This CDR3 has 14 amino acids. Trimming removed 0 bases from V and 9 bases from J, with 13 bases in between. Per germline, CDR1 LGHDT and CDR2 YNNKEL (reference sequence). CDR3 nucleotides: TGTGCCAGCAGCCAAGAGAGAGGCTCGAGCACGCAGTATTTT. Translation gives CASSQERGSSTQYF.

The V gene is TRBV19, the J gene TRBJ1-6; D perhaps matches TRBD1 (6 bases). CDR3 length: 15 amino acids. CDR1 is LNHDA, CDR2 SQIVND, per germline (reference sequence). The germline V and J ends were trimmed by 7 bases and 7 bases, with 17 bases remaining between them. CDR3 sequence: CASKESRTANSPLHF. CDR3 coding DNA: TGTGCCAGTAAAGAGTCCAGGACAGCAAATTCACCCCTCCACTTT.

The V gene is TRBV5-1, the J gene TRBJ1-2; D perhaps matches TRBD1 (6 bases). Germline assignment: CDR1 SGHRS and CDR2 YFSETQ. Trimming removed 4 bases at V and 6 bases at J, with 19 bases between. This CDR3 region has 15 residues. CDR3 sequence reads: CASSPEGRTGNGYTF. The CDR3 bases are TGCGCCAGCAGCCCGGAAGGGAGAACAGGGAATGGCTACACCTTC.

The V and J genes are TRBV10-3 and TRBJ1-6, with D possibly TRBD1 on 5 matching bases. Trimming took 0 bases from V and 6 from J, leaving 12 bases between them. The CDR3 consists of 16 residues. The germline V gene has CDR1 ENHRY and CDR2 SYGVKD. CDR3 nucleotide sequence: TGTGCCATCAGTGAGTCAAGGCCAGGGCTTAATTCACCCCTCCACTTT. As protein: CAISESRPGLNSPLHF.

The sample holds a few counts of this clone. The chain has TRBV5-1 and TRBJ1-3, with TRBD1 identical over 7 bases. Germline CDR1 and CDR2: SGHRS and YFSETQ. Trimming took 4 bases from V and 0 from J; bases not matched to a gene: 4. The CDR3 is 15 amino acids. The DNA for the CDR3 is TGCGCCAGCAGCGCACAGGGGAACTCTGGAAACACCATATATTTT. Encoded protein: CASSAQGNSGNTIYF.

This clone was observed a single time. CDR3 in amino acids: CASSSGQLNTEAFF. In DNA, the CDR3 is TGTGCCAGCAGTTCCGGACAGCTGAACACTGAAGCTTTCTTT. This rearrangement joins TRBV28 to TRBJ1-1, with a tentative D call TRBD1 (6 bases). Trimming removed 4 bases from V and 0 bases from J, with 9 bases in between. The CDR3 totals 14 residues. Germline V gene sequence: CDR1 MDHEN, CDR2 SYDVKM.

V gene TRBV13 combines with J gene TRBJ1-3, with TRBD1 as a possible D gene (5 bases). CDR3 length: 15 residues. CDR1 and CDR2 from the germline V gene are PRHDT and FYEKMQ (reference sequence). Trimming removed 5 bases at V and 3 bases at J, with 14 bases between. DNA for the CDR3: TGTGCCAGCAGCGCAGGGCCGGTAGTTGGAAACACCATATATTTT. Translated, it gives CASSAGPVVGNTIYF.

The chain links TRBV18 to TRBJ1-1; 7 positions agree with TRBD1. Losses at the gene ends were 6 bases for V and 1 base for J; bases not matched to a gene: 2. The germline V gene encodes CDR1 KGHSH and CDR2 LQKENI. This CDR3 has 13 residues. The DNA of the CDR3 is TGTGCCAGCTCGGGACAGAAGAACACTGAAGCTTTCTTT. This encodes CASSGQKNTEAFF.

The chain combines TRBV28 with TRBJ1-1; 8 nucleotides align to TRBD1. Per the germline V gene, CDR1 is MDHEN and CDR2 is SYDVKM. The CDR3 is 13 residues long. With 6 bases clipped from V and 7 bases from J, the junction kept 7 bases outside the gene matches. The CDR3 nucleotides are TGTGCCAGCAGCCTTCAGGGGGCTGGTGAAGCTTTCTTT. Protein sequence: CASSLQGAGEAFF.

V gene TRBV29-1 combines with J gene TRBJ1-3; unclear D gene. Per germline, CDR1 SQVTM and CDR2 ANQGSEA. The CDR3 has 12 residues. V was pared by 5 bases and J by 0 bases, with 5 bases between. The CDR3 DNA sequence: TGCAGCGTTACGGGCTCTGGAAACACCATATATTTT. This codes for CSVTGSGNTIYF.